A selection of T cell receptor beta chains follows, all from one sample in a study of cytomegalovirus exposure and HLA in healthy donors. The assay was immunoSEQ multiplex PCR, and TCRdb's table has in-frame clones only and misses some. The sample includes 90,000 to 110,000 clones, about 88% seen only once; the top ten take less than 2.5%. The sample was PBMCs. The receptors derive from a woman under 30 in good health and CMV-seronegative. CDR3s include the opening cysteine and the closing phenylalanine or tryptophan. Each record gives: clone size, J gene, D gene, V gene, CDR3 protein, CDR3 DNA. A D gene is named only where the DNA matches it firmly. For some rows the clone size is stated as once, few or many, or as a class when expanded; others skip it.

>-|TRBJ1-5|TRBD1|TRBV27
CASGSRQGHQPQHF
TGTGCCAGCGGATCAAGACAGGGCCACCAGCCCCAGCATTTT
>-|TRBJ1-2|-|TRBV18
CASSPAGVVNYGYTF
TGTGCCAGCTCACCGGCGGGGGTTGTAAACTATGGCTACACCTTC
>-|TRBJ2-7|-|TRBV7-2
CASSLAPRGSVSYEQYF
TGTGCCAGCAGCTTAGCGCCTAGGGGATCCGTATCCTACGAGCAGTACTTC
>-|TRBJ2-2|-|TRBV7-2
CASSFLRVTGELFF
TGTGCCAGCAGCTTCCTCCGGGTTACCGGGGAGCTGTTTTTT
>-|TRBJ2-1|TRBD2|TRBV7-9
CASKENPVRGGDNEQFF
TGTGCCAGCAAGGAAAACCCAGTGCGGGGGGGTGACAATGAGCAGTTCTTC
>-|TRBJ2-7|-|TRBV6-5
CASSATSYEQYF
TGTGCCAGCTCGGCGACTTCCTACGAGCAGTACTTC
>-|TRBJ1-3|-|TRBV4-2
CASSQGAGENTIYF
TGTGCCAGCAGCCAAGGGGCGGGGGAAAACACCATATATTTT
>-|TRBJ1-4|TRBD1|TRBV5-1
CASSLEGQGYNEKLFF
TGCGCCAGCAGCTTAGAAGGACAGGGGTATAATGAAAAACTGTTTTTT
>-|TRBJ1-2|TRBD1|TRBV7-9
CASSLRDRESYGYTF
TGTGCCAGCAGCCTACGGGACAGGGAAAGCTATGGCTACACCTTC
>-|TRBJ2-1|-|TRBV2
CASSGLNRDEQFF
TGTGCCAGCAGTGGCCTAAATAGAGATGAGCAGTTCTTC
>once|TRBJ1-2|-|TRBV7-3
CASSRGRGNYGYTF
TGTGCCAGCAGCCGCGGGCGTGGGAACTATGGCTACACCTTC
>-|TRBJ2-7|-|TRBV5-1
CASSKTGSIDNEQYF
TGCGCCAGCAGCAAAACCGGGAGTATAGACAACGAGCAGTACTTC
>-|TRBJ1-1|-|TRBV30
CAWSIVNTEAFF
TGTGCCTGGAGTATAGTGAACACTGAAGCTTTCTTT
>-|TRBJ1-5|TRBD1|TRBV28
CASRQGLDQPQHF
TGTGCCAGCAGACAGGGGTTGGATCAGCCCCAGCATTTT
>-|TRBJ2-1|-|TRBV27
CASSLYGTSNEQFF
TGTGCCAGCAGTTTATATGGGACTTCGAATGAGCAGTTCTTC
>-|TRBJ1-5|TRBD1|TRBV7-9
CASSHRKREVQGNQPQHF
TGTGCCAGCAGCCACCGCAAACGAGAGGTACAGGGGAATCAGCCCCAGCATTTT
>-|TRBJ1-1|-|TRBV7-2
CASSLAGLNTEAFF
TGTGCCAGCAGCTTAGCGGGGCTGAACACTGAAGCTTTCTTT
>-|TRBJ2-7|-|TRBV7-9
CASSLDRSATYEQYF
TGTGCCAGCAGCTTAGATCGCAGTGCCACCTACGAGCAGTACTTC
>once|TRBJ2-7|-|TRBV7-3
CASSFSGSSYEQYF
TGTGCCAGCAGCTTTAGCGGAAGCTCCTACGAGCAGTACTTC
>-|TRBJ2-7|-|TRBV7-2
CASSLEPGRGYEQYF
TGTGCCAGCAGCTTAGAACCGGGAAGGGGGTACGAGCAGTACTTC
>-|TRBJ2-5|-|TRBV7-2
CASSLDLDRLWTQYF
TGTGCCAGCAGCTTAGACCTAGACAGGTTGTGGACCCAGTACTTC
>-|TRBJ2-1|-|TRBV15
CATSGRGQRPNEQFF
TGTGCCACCAGCGGGAGAGGGCAGCGCCCGAATGAGCAGTTCTTC
>-|TRBJ1-2|TRBD1|TRBV18
CASSPLVTGGDGYTF
TGTGCCAGCTCACCACTGGTCACAGGGGGAGACGGCTACACCTTC
>few|TRBJ2-7|TRBD2|TRBV30
CASDGTSRYEQYF
TGTGCCTCCGATGGGACTAGTCGATACGAGCAGTACTTC
>-|TRBJ2-7|TRBD1|TRBV18
CASSHGQGTGYEQYF
TGTGCCAGCTCACACGGACAGGGGACGGGCTACGAGCAGTACTTC
>-|TRBJ2-5|-|TRBV19
CASSTATLETQYF
TGTGCCAGTAGCACTGCAACCCTAGAGACCCAGTACTTC
>-|TRBJ2-7|TRBD2|TRBV28
CASIFSGRAPYEQYF
TGTGCCAGCATTTTTAGCGGGAGGGCCCCCTACGAGCAGTACTTC
>-|TRBJ2-3|-|TRBV7-6
CASSLGLGSGTDTQYF
TGTGCCAGCAGCTTAGGACTTGGGAGTGGGACAGATACGCAGTATTTT
>-|TRBJ2-3|TRBD2|TRBV25-1
CASGGTSGRRSDTQYF
TGTGCCAGCGGGGGGACTAGCGGGAGGCGGAGCGATACGCAGTATTTT
>-|TRBJ1-2|TRBD1|TRBV9
CASSGPGTGGSEGYTF
TGTGCCAGCAGCGGACCCGGGACAGGGGGCTCGGAGGGCTACACCTTC
>-|TRBJ2-2|TRBD1|TRBV7-9
CASRQQGGQTKSTGELFF
TGTGCCAGCAGGCAACAGGGGGGACAGACAAAAAGCACCGGGGAGCTGTTTTTT
>-|TRBJ2-7|-|TRBV7-9
CASSLGSDRGEQYF
TGTGCCAGCAGCTTAGGGTCGGACCGGGGGGAGCAGTACTTC
>-|TRBJ1-2|TRBD1|TRBV4-3
CASSQDYRAGQGVFYGYTF
TGCGCCAGCAGCCAAGATTATAGGGCGGGACAGGGCGTTTTCTATGGCTACACCTTC
>-|TRBJ1-2|-|TRBV7-9
CASSHQQGASGYTF
TGTGCCAGCAGCCACCAACAGGGTGCGAGTGGCTACACCTTC
>once|TRBJ2-1|TRBD1|TRBV30
CAWRRGQGVYNEQFF
TGTGCCTGGAGACGGGGACAGGGCGTCTACAATGAGCAGTTCTTC
>-|TRBJ2-7|-|TRBV2
CASSRTVRSYEQYF
TGTGCCAGCAGCCGAACAGTTCGCTCCTACGAGCAGTACTTC
>-|TRBJ2-7|TRBD1|TRBV7-9
CASSSPRDRGLFLGEQYF
TGTGCCAGCAGCTCTCCCCGGGACAGGGGACTTTTTCTCGGCGAGCAGTACTTC
>-|TRBJ2-2|-|TRBV28
CASSLLTGELFF
TGTGCCAGCAGTTTACTTACCGGGGAGCTGTTTTTT
>-|TRBJ1-2|-|TRBV6-5
CASKTARNYGYTF
TGTGCCAGCAAGACAGCACGAAACTATGGCTACACCTTC
>once|TRBJ2-7|TRBD1|TRBV19
CASSSGTGGGPQYF
TGTGCCTCCTCTTCCGGGACAGGGGGCGGTCCGCAGTACTTC
>-|TRBJ2-3|TRBD2|TRBV6-6
CASCFKGGTDTQYF
TGTGCCAGCTGTTTCAAGGGAGGGACAGATACGCAGTATTTT
>-|TRBJ2-2|-|TRBV7-6
CASSLLAGTGELFF
TGTGCCAGCAGTCTACTCGCGGGAACCGGGGAGCTGTTTTTT
>once|TRBJ2-5|-|TRBV4-2
CASSQGTTDQETQYF
TGTGCCAGCAGCCAAGGGACTACCGACCAAGAGACCCAGTACTTC
>-|TRBJ1-3|-|TRBV6-1
CASSEWRVNSGNTIYF
TGTGCCAGCAGTGAATGGCGGGTAAACTCTGGAAACACCATATATTTT
>-|TRBJ1-3|-|TRBV14
CASSLGNTIYF
TGTGCCAGCAGTCTCGGAAACACCATATATTTT
>-|TRBJ1-1|TRBD1|TRBV9
CASSANLQGGTEAFF
TGTGCCAGCAGCGCGAACCTACAGGGGGGCACTGAAGCTTTCTTT
>-|TRBJ2-1|-|TRBV9
CASSAPRGEQFF
TGTGCCAGCAGCGCCCCTCGGGGTGAGCAGTTCTTC
>once|TRBJ1-2|TRBD1|TRBV6-1
CASSEGQGTGINYGYTF
TGTGCCAGCAGTGAAGGACAGGGGACGGGAATCAACTATGGCTACACCTTC